This T cell receptor (beta chain) was identified during a study of metastatic and nonmetastatic thyroid tumors. Study-wide context: The study looked at repertoires side by side in blood and in tumor or nodule tissue from malignant and benign thyroid patients.

In regard to this clone: A much more abundant neighbour one base away suggests this may be a read error.

From germline, CDR1 is MNHEY and CDR2 SMNVEV (reference sequence). The CDR3 extends over 12 amino acids. Per the original methods: Built for papillary thyroid cancer, a distant-metastasis classifier drew on CDR3 differences across clinicopathological groups. TCRdb recomputed clones from the PCR reads via MiXCR. The V and J calls shown here were made by TCRdb, not taken from the authors' results. The table lists under 25,000 clones, 15% to 19% of them singletons. All patients were untreated before thyroid surgery. The receptor comes from a female donor with papillary thyroid cancer or a benign thyroid nodule (not recorded which). Some clones in this sample may be carry-over from other donors' samples. The sequenced sample was blood. The chain recombines TRBV27 with TRBJ1-2; a weak D match, TRBD1 (6 bases). CDR3: CDSSFPGGGYTF. The CDR3 coding sequence is TGCGACAGCAGTTTCCCGGGGGGCGGCTACACCTTC.